The 17 T cell receptor beta chains given below trace back to one sample, sequenced in a study of blood T cell repertoires in COVID-19. Assay used: immunoSEQ multiplex PCR; TCRdb lists only in-frame clones, some missing. The sample contains 280,000 or so clones, 87% of which appear only once. Sequences were obtained from PBMCs or T cells enriched from blood (not recorded which). The receptors originated from a woman aged 40 to 49 who had recovered from COVID-19.

This clone was picked up one time. V and J are TRBV27 and TRBJ2-1, with 12 bases fitting TRBD2. V lost 6 bases, J lost 13 bases, and 7 bases stayed unmatched. This CDR3 spans 13 amino acids. Germline V gene sequence: CDR1 MNHEY, CDR2 SMNVEV (reference sequence). The CDR3 spells CASSSTSGSPQFF. For the CDR3, the DNA is TGTGCCAGCAGCTCGACTAGCGGGAGTCCTCAGTTCTTC.

This chain connects TRBV5-1 to TRBJ2-7; D perhaps matches TRBD1 (6 bases). V was trimmed by 4 bases and J by 5 bases, leaving 16 bases between them. This CDR3 contains 14 residues. CDR1 and CDR2 from the germline V gene are SGHRS and YFSETQ. The CDR3 DNA follows: TGCGCCAGCAGCACATCGACAGGCGGCAACGAGCAGTACTTC. It specifies CASSTSTGGNEQYF.

In nucleotides, the CDR3 is TGTGCCAGCGCAGTCGGACTAGCGGGAGGCACAGATACGCAGTATTTT. Protein product: CASAVGLAGGTDTQYF. The rearrangement joins TRBV4-2 to TRBJ2-3; 13 bases agree with TRBD2. Germline V lookup: CDR1 LGHNA, CDR2 YNFKEQ. The CDR3 extends over 16 amino acids. V shed 8 bases and J 1 base; nucleotides not matched to a gene: 6.

This chain uses TRBV6-2 or TRBV6-3 with TRBJ2-7; D possibly corresponds to TRBD1 (6 bases). This CDR3 contains 15 residues. Germline V gene lookup returns CDR1 MNHEY and CDR2 SVGEGT. V was clipped by 5 bases and J by 2 bases, with 16 bases between them. CDR3 sequence reads: CASSTQGLPPYEQYF. CDR3 bases: TGTGCCAGCAGTACCCAGGGGCTTCCGCCCTACGAGCAGTACTTC.

The count of this clone is one. The chain combines TRBV29-1 with TRBJ2-3; TRBD2 matches 10 bases. Per germline, CDR1 SQVTM and CDR2 ANQGSEA. CDR3 length equals 14 residues. After removal of 8 bases from V and 3 bases from J, the junction contained 8 bases not matched to a gene. CDR3 nucleotides: TGCAGCACTCTCAGCGGGGGGGTGACAGATACGCAGTATTTT. The encoded protein is CSTLSGGVTDTQYF.

V is TRBV18 and J is TRBJ1-2; 9 bases line up with TRBD1. The J segment lost 6 bases and the V segment lost 1 base, leaving 12 bases of the junction unmatched. Germline CDR1 is KGHSH and CDR2 is LQKENI. This CDR3 has 17 amino acids. Here the CDR3 reads CASSPRVRGTGFNGYTF. The CDR3 region has the DNA TGTGCCAGCTCACCACGTGTCCGAGGGACAGGGTTTAATGGCTACACCTTC.

This chain uses TRBV19 with TRBJ2-3, with 7 bases aligning to TRBD2. V was clipped by 2 bases and J by 6 bases; unmatched bases: 8. From germline, CDR1 is LNHDA and CDR2 SQIVND (reference sequence). The CDR3 sequence is 15 residues long. In nucleotides, the CDR3 is TGTGCCAGTAGTATACGGCGGGAGATGAGTGATACGCAGTATTTT. Translation gives CASSIRREMSDTQYF. Full variable domain (missing parts from reference TRBV19 and TRBJ2-3): DGGITQSPKYLFRKEGQNVTLSCEQNLNHDAMYWYRQDPGQGLRLIYYSQIVNDFQKGDIAEGYSVSREKKESFPLTVTSAQKNPTAFYLCASSIRREMSDTQYFGPGTRLTVL.

This chain joins TRBV4-1 and TRBJ2-5, with D hard to call. Between the trimmed V and J ends, which lost 4 bases and 7 bases, there was a span of 10 bases. Germline CDR1 is MGHRA and CDR2 is YSYEKL. This CDR3 spans 12 amino acids. The CDR3 spells CASSLPLGTQYF. The CDR3 coding sequence is TGCGCCAGCAGCCTTCCTCTAGGGACCCAGTACTTC.

This clone was seen a single time. The rearrangement uses TRBV10-3 and TRBJ2-1, with D tentatively TRBD2 (6 bases). Trimming shortened V by 6 bases and J by 9 bases, and 12 bases separated the two germline ends. The CDR3 has 12 residues. Germline V gives CDR1 ENHRY, CDR2 SYGVKD. The CDR3 protein is CAIRRTNTEQFF. The DNA for the CDR3 is TGTGCCATCAGAAGGACTAACACTGAGCAGTTCTTC.

The V and J genes are TRBV7-2 and TRBJ1-3; 7 positions agree with TRBD1. The CDR3 is 17 residues long. With V trimmed by 4 bases and J by 1 base, 10 bases remained unmatched. From germline, CDR1 is SGHTA and CDR2 FQGNSA. This chain's CDR3 is CASSSDRGGRSGNTIYF. The CDR3 region has the DNA TGTGCCAGCAGCTCGGACAGAGGGGGCAGATCTGGAAACACCATATATTTT.

The chain employs TRBV28 and TRBJ2-1; 10 nucleotides match TRBD2. Looked up from germline, CDR1 is MDHEN and CDR2 is SYDVKM. This CDR3 contains 15 residues. With 5 bases clipped from V and 8 bases from J, the junction kept 9 bases outside the gene matches. The CDR3 nucleotides read TGTGCCAGCAGTGGGGGGACTAGCGCCCGCGATGAGCAGTTCTTC. This gives the protein CASSGGTSARDEQFF. The full variable domain, in which reference TRBV28 and TRBJ2-1 provide the parts outside the CDR3, is DVKVTQSSRYLVKRTGEKVFLECVQDMDHENMFWYRQDPGLGLRLIYFSYDVKMKEKGDIPEGYSVSREKKERFSLILESASTNQTSMYLCASSGGTSARDEQFFGPGTRLTVL.

The rearrangement joins TRBV7-2 to TRBJ2-3; no clear D gene. Per the germline V gene, CDR1 is SGHTA and CDR2 is FQGNSA. Trimming shortened V by 5 bases and J by 1 base, and 10 bases separated the two germline ends. This CDR3 has 14 amino acids. The CDR3 spells CASSRRLGTDTQYF. DNA of the CDR3: TGTGCCAGCAGCCGTAGACTCGGCACAGATACGCAGTATTTT.

The V call is TRBV28, the J call TRBJ1-3; the D is unclear. This CDR3 is built from 16 residues. The ends were cut back, 1 base at V and 4 bases at J, with 14 bases in the middle. Germline CDR1 reads MDHEN; CDR2 reads SYDVKM. The CDR3 DNA is TGTGCCAGCAGTTTATCCGGGCCAGCGGGGGGAAACACCATATATTTT. Translation gives CASSLSGPAGGNTIYF.

V gene TRBV28 combines with J gene TRBJ1-5; 7 bases fit TRBD1. V lost 7 bases and J lost 4; bases outside the gene matches: 13. Per germline, CDR1 MDHEN and CDR2 SYDVKM. This CDR3 comprises 16 residues. CDR3 region: CASTRDSELLNQPQHF. As DNA, the CDR3 is TGTGCCAGCACCCGGGACAGTGAACTTCTAAATCAGCCCCAGCATTTT.

This chain connects TRBV11-2 to TRBJ2-1, with TRBD2 matching 11 bases. Germline V CDR1 and CDR2: SGHAT, FQNNGV. The V gene end was trimmed by 3 bases and the J gene end by 4 bases; junction bases not matched to a gene: 2. The CDR3 extends over 15 amino acids. CDR3 in DNA: TGTGCCAGCAGCTTGAGGACTAGCGGGTACAATGAGCAGTTCTTC. Its translation is CASSLRTSGYNEQFF.

The J gene is TRBJ2-1, the V gene TRBV21-1; the table calls TRBD2, which could not be checked here. TRBV21-1 constitutes a pseudogene. The CDR3 is 15 residues long. The CDR3 loop reads CASRPGTSGHNEQFF. Here the CDR3 DNA reads TGTGCCAGCAGGCCCGGGACTAGCGGACACAATGAGCAGTTCTTC.

V and J are TRBV19 and TRBJ2-5; TRBD2 agrees at 13 bases. The CDR3 extends over 15 amino acids. The trim removed 6 bases at V and 5 bases at J, leaving 6 bases unmatched. CDR1 and CDR2 (germline): LNHDA, SQIVND (reference sequence). This CDR3 is CASSPGLAGRETQYF. The CDR3, as DNA: TGTGCCAGTAGCCCGGGACTAGCGGGAAGGGAGACCCAGTACTTC.